This TCR beta chain was sequenced for a study of post-analysis software for immune sequencing data. Study details: Multiple sclerosis in the patients followed relapsing-remitting, secondary progressive and progressive-relapsing courses. Study-wide results and caveats: Compared with controls, patients had more of roughly five TRBV segments, including TRBV5-6, TRBV5-1 and TRBV20-1. Controls' normalized Chao1 diversity significantly exceeded that of multiple sclerosis patients. Same-batch samples co-clustered strongly by F measure.

This clonotype occurred a few times. Its antigen is unidentified. Unique molecular identifiers tagged the TCR beta cDNA libraries. The yield from roughly 1 to 10 million T cells was about 500,000 cDNA molecules in total. TCRdb itself ran the PCR reads through MiXCR, one entry per CDR3 protein. The sample consists of roughly 800,000 distinct CDR3 sequences, 46% of them appearing once. CDR1 MNHEY and CDR2 SVGAGI come from the germline V gene. The germline V and J ends were trimmed by 6 bases and 4 bases, with 18 bases remaining between them. The CDR3 sequence is 15 residues long. This rearrangement joins TRBV6-5 to TRBJ2-5, with D perhaps matching TRBD1 or TRBD2 (6 bases each). The sample taken for sequencing was blood. The sequence came from a girl aged 5-17 years with multiple sclerosis. CDR3 loop: CASSRPPGATETQYF. CDR3 sequence (DNA): TGTGCCAGCAGCCGACCTCCGGGGGCTACAGAGACCCAGTACTTC.